This T cell receptor beta chain was sequenced during a study of immune evolution from preneoplasia to lung adenocarcinoma. Study-wide findings and caveats: From normal lung to invasive adenocarcinoma, top clone frequencies appeared to decrease.

TCRdb's copy holds only in-frame clones and misses some; the assay was immunoSEQ multiplex PCR. The sample yields some 2,500 clones, 80% to 85% seen once. Turning to this clone: The target antigen is unknown.

Sequenced input: FFPE invasive lung adenocarcinoma tissue. The clonotype was recovered from a person aged 55-80 years with invasive lung adenocarcinoma.

CDR3 in DNA: TGCGCCAGCAGCTTGCAAGGCTCTGGTAGCGGGGGGTCCTACGAGCAGTACTTC. Translation: CASSLQGSGSGGSYEQYF. The chain combines TRBV5-1 with TRBJ2-7, with TRBD2 matching 10 bases. The junction had 11 bases not matched to a gene; V was cut back by 1 base and J by 1 base. The V gene's germline CDR1 is SGHRS and CDR2 YFSETQ. The CDR3 is 18 residues long.